Included here is one T cell receptor beta chain sequence, with context. The sample comes from a study of blood T cell repertoires in COVID-19. Study as a whole: Samples came from the United States, Italy and Spain, spanning acute and convalescent COVID-19. PBMCs, B-cell-depleted T cells, or T cells provided the cDNA or gDNA that made up the material.

The CDR3 extends over 13 amino acids. Deletions cut 7 bases from V and 2 bases from J, with 8 bases between. Germline CDR1 and CDR2: MNHEY and SVGAGI. Authors' data handling: Nucleated cell counts were estimated from reference gene primer amplification. The protocol was immunoSEQ multiplex PCR, while the TCRdb copy is restricted to in-frame clones and leaves out a portion. The V and J calls and clone size were taken over from that table, and D and trimming were inferred from the DNA. The sample has 150,000 or so clones, over 90% seen once. The TCR was taken from a man aged 50-60 years with acute or convalescent COVID-19. Sequencing was carried out using peripheral blood. The chain joins TRBV6-5 to TRBJ2-2; a possible D gene is TRBD2 (6 bases). The CDR3 loop reads CASTGTNTGELFF. CDR3 sequence (DNA): TGTGCCAGCACAGGGACTAACACCGGGGAGCTGTTTTTT.